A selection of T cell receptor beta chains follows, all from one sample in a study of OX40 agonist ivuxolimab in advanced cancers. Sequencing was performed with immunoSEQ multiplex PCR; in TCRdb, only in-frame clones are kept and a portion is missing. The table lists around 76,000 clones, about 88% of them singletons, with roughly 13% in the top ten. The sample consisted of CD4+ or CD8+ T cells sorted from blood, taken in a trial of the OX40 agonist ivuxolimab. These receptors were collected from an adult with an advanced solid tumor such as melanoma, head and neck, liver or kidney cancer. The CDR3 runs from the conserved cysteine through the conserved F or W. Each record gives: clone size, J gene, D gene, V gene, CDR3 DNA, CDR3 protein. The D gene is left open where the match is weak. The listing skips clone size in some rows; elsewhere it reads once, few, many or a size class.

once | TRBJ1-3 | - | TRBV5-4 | TGTGCCAGCGGGACATTTGGAAACACCATATATTTT | CASGTFGNTIYF
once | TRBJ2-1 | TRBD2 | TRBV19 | TGTGCCAGTAGTTCGGGACTAGGGATTTACAATGAGCAGTTCTTC | CASSSGLGIYNEQFF
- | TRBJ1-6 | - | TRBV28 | TGTGCCAGCAGTCACCTCAGGGGATCCAATTCACCCCTCCACTTT | CASSHLRGSNSPLHF
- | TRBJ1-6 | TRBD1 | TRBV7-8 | TGTGCCAGCAGCTTTGGGACAGGGAATTCACCCCTCCACTTT | CASSFGTGNSPLHF
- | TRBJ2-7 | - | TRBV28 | TGTGCCAGCAGCCCCCAGGCCTACGAGCAGTACTTC | CASSPQAYEQYF
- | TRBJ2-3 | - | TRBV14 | TGTGCCAGCAGCCAAGAATTCACAGATACGCAGTATTTT | CASSQEFTDTQYF
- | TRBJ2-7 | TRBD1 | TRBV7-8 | TGTGCCAGCAGCTTAGGGGGGACAGCAGGCGAGCAGTACTTC | CASSLGGTAGEQYF
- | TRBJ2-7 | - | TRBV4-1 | TGCGCCAGCAGCCAAGAACCAGCGCCTAGCTCCTACGAGCAGTACTTC | CASSQEPAPSSYEQYF
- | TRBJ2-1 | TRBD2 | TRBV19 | TGTGCCAGTCAGTCGGGAGGGTGGAATGAGCAGTTCTTC | CASQSGGWNEQFF
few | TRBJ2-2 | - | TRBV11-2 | TGTGCCAGCAGGCAACAGGGGAACACCGGGGAGCTGTTTTTT | CASRQQGNTGELFF
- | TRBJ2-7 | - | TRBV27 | TGTGCCAGCAGTTCGCAGGGGCCCGTGGAGCAGTACTTC | CASSSQGPVEQYF
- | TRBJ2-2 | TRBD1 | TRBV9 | TGTGCCAGCAGCGTCTCGACAGGGGTTGACACCGGGGAGCTGTTTTTT | CASSVSTGVDTGELFF
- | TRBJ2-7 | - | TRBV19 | TGTGCCAGTAGTTCCTACTTATCCTACGAGCAGTACTTC | CASSSYLSYEQYF
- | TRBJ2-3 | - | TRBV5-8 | TGCGACAACCGGGACTTGGGGGGAGATACGCAGTATTTT | CDNRDLGGDTQYF
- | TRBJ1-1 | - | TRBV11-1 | TGTGCCAGCAGCTTAGGGCAGGCAAGGAACACTGAAGCTTTCTTT | CASSLGQARNTEAFF
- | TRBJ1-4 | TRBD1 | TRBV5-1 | TGCGCCAGCAGCTTCGGACAGGGAGGCGAAAAACTGTTTTTT | CASSFGQGGEKLFF
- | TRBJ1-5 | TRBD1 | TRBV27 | TGTGCCAGCAGCACACAGGGGGGATGGGGTCAGCCCCAGCATTTT | CASSTQGGWGQPQHF
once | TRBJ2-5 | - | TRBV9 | TGTGCCAGCAGCGGAGAGGGGACGGAGACCCAGTACTTC | CASSGEGTETQYF
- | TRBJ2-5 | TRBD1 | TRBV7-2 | TGTGCCAGCAGCTTAGCCGGGACAGCGAGCCAAGAGACCCAGTACTTC | CASSLAGTASQETQYF
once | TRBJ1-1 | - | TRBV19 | TGTGCCAGTAGTATAAGCGTTGCGGACAGCGAAGCTTTCTTT | CASSISVADSEAFF
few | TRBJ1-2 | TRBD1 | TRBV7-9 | TGTGCCAGCAGCTTGGGACAGGGCGGGAGCTATGGCTACACCTTC | CASSLGQGGSYGYTF
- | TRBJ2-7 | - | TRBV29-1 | TGCAGCGTCGAACTTGCGGGGCGAAACTACGAGCAGTACTTC | CSVELAGRNYEQYF
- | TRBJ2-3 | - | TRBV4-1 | TGCGCCAGCAGCCAAGATAGTCCGTTCACAGATACGCAGTATTTT | CASSQDSPFTDTQYF
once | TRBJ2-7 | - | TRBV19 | TGTGCCAGTAATCGTGGCGCCCAATTCTACGAGCAGTACTTC | CASNRGAQFYEQYF
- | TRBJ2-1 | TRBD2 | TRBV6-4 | TGTGCCAGCTCGACTAGCGGGGACACCAATGAGCAGTTCTTC | CASSTSGDTNEQFF
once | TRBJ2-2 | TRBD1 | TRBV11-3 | TGTGCCAGCAGCTTAAATGTAGGGACAGGGAAGACCGGGGAGCTGTTTTTT | CASSLNVGTGKTGELFF
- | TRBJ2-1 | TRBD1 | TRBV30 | TGTGCCTTACATCCGGGACAGGGAAATAATGAGCAGTTCTTC | CALHPGQGNNEQFF
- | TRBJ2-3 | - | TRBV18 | TGTGCCAGCTCACCTTACAGGACAAGCACAGATACGCAGTATTTT | CASSPYRTSTDTQYF
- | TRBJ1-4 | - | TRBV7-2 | TGTGCCAGCAGCCGCGCGACAGGACCGAGGGGGGAAAAACTGTTTTTT | CASSRATGPRGEKLFF
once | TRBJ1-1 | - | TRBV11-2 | TGTGCCAGCAGCGCAAGGTTGGAGGGGCAGGGAGGGAACACTGAAGCTTTCTTT | CASSARLEGQGGNTEAFF
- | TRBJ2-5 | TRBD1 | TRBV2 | TGTGCCAGCTCTTTCACCCCTTTAGGGACAGCTGACCAAGAGACCCAGTACTTC | CASSFTPLGTADQETQYF
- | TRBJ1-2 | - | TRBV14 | TGTGCCAGCAGCCAAGATCTGGCGGGTTTGGACTATGGCTACACCTTC | CASSQDLAGLDYGYTF
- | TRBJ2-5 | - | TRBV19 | TGTGCCAGTAGGGGGGAGACCCAGTACTTC | CASRGETQYF